This record looks at one T cell receptor (beta chain) sequence and its context. This clone's antigen is unknown. It has no much larger one-base neighbor in the sample; base qualities were not kept. Explained via the paper, the time point label denotes: persistent/refractory GD, antithyroid drugs over 5 years with positive TRAb. For both TCR sequencing and RNA sequencing, RNA was extracted from PBMCs in TRIzol. The diagnosis of Graves' disease followed American Thyroid Association guidelines. Recruitment of patients was carried out at an endocrinology department in Xi'an, China. From each patient, about 9 milliliters of peripheral blood was collected into an EDTA anticoagulant tube. PBMCs were isolated by Ficoll Paque Plus density gradient separation without further T cell sorting. RNA quality was checked with an Agilent 2100 Bioanalyzer and agarose gel, and concentration with a NanoDrop 2000. These data come from a study of regulatory T cells in long-lasting Graves disease (dated by TCRdb to the early 2020s). For the wider study: Persistent Graves' disease meant more than 5 years of antithyroid drug treatment with TSH receptor autoantibodies that stayed positive. Persistent Graves' disease patients were compared with newly diagnosed Graves' disease patients by peripheral blood TCR sequencing and RNA sequencing. The study took place in China and was registered as a clinical trial. A total of roughly 33 samples underwent TCR sequencing: some 13 from persistent and about 20 from newly diagnosed Graves' disease patients. In the clinical cohort, patients with persistent Graves' disease had used antithyroid drugs for an average of around 9.3 years. What the study reported, not specific to this receptor: Sequencing and analysis were limited to the TCR beta chain. A larger number of public clonotypes was shared among persistent patients (around 2,700) than among newly diagnosed patients (around 870). As a limitation, the authors acknowledged that the small sample size may reduce accuracy. The study examined only peripheral blood because the primary lesion, thyroid tissue, could not be accessed. Preferential use of TRBV28, TRBJ1-2 and TRBJ2-5 was observed in persistent disease, whereas TRBV20-1 and TRBJ2-1 were favored in newly diagnosed disease. Compared with newly diagnosed patients, patients with persistent Graves' disease had lower TCR Shannon entropy and fewer highly expanded clones, which suggests clonal expansion.

After removal of 1 base from V and 0 bases from J, the junction retains 6 bases not matched to a gene. The CDR3 numbers 16 residues from cysteine through phenylalanine. Only CDR3 DNA is held: 48 bases, read in frame from base 1. In the germline V gene, CDR1 corresponds to MNHEY and CDR2 to SVGEGT. Library creation used multiplex PCR. Reads for this sample came from an Illumina HiSeq 4000. TCR beta libraries were built with iRepertoire HTBI primers and Arm-PCR amplification of CDR3 regions. Before sequencing, the PCR products went through gel purification. On the authors' methods: Gene usage analysis of CDR3 amino acid clonotypes relied on the 55 to 80 TRBV and around 14 TRBJ segments identified across samples. COPE and FqMerger were used to merge the filtered high-quality paired reads into contigs. BLAST was used to align contigs to IMGT TRBV, TRBD and TRBJ reference genes, with CDR3 defined following IMGT. Any clonotype with a frequency above 0.1% was classified as a highly expanded clone. Shannon entropy was used to measure repertoire diversity, and the Gini coefficient was used to measure V-J evenness. Public clonotypes were defined as clonotypes shared by more than one individual. TCRdb's own reprocessing of the public reads used fastp at Q25 and MiXCR and kept productive beta chains. Every distinct CDR3 protein forms one entry, paired with its most common genes and DNA. The V and J calls and clone size are TCRdb's, not the authors'. The sample table contains 400,000 or so distinct CDR3 sequences; only one count was recorded for about 20% of them. Around 21% of the sample rests with the top ten.

The V and J segments used are TRBV6-2 or TRBV6-3 and TRBJ2-7, and 7 junctional nucleotides match TRBD1. This sample comprised peripheral blood mononuclear cells (PBMCs), obtained when the disease was refractory, from a patient treated with antithyroid drugs. The receptor comes from a female donor with Graves disease. The DNA sequence is TGTGCCAGCAGTTACTACCTGGGACAGAGCTCCTACGAGCAGTACTTC. Its protein reads: CASSYYLGQSSYEQYF.